This T cell receptor (beta chain) is drawn from a study of human T cells and chemical hapten exposure. Noted time point: pre-sensitization, week 0. Treatment: therapeutic diphenylcyclopropenone sensitization with weekly scalp DPC. The CDR3 has 16 amino acids. Germline loops: CDR1 SGHVS, CDR2 FNYEAQ. The V and J ends lost 1 base and 0 bases respectively, with 12 bases between them. This clonotype was counted at least ten times. TCRdb reprocessed the RACE reads with MiXCR, giving one entry per CDR3 protein. The table includes approximately 52,000 distinct CDR3 sequences, 9.4% detected once. The chain carries TRBV7-6 and TRBJ1-2; possible D gene TRBD1, 5 bases. The receptor's source is a woman in her 40s with alopecia areata. Some clones in this sample may be carry-over from other donors' samples. Here the sequenced sample was whole blood, taken in connection with sensitization to the hapten diphenylcyclopropenone (DPC). Here the CDR3 reads CASSLDSLTANYGYTF. CDR3 bases: TGTGCCAGCAGCTTAGACTCACTGACAGCTAACTATGGCTACACCTTC.